One sample yielded the 30 T cell receptor beta chains listed below, sequenced in a study of cytomegalovirus exposure and HLA in healthy donors. 60 Vbeta and 13 Jbeta primers were used in PCR. Using immunoSEQ multiplex PCR, the repertoire was profiled, and TCRdb retains in-frame clones only, with some absent. Of fewer than 85,000 clones in the sample, about 68% are singletons; the top ten hold 7.5% to 9.5%. Sequencing used PBMCs. These receptors originate from a man aged 35-49 years in good health and CMV-seropositive.

V and J are TRBV6-1 and TRBJ2-7; weak D call: TRBD1 (6 bases). The CDR3 runs 14 residues. Per the germline V gene, CDR1 is MNHNS and CDR2 is SASEGT. Trimming took off 6 bases at V and 1 base at J, with 13 bases between the two ends. The CDR3, as DNA: TGTGCCAGCAGCTCGGACAGATATTCCTACGAGCAGTACTTC. Its translation is CASSSDRYSYEQYF.

This chain links TRBV13 with TRBJ2-2, with TRBD1 identical over 12 bases. The J segment lost 4 bases and the V segment lost 4 bases, leaving 1 base of the junction unmatched. The CDR3 is 15 amino acids. Germline V gene data show CDR1 as PRHDT and CDR2 as FYEKMQ (reference sequence). For the CDR3, the DNA is TGTGCCAGCAGCTGGGACAGGGGGCGCACCGGGGAGCTGTTTTTT. This gives the protein CASSWDRGRTGELFF. The complete variable domain, with remaining parts taken from reference TRBV13 and TRBJ2-2, reads AAGVIQSPRHLIKEKRETATLKCYPIPRHDTVYWYQQGPGQDPQFLISFYEKMQSDKGSIPDRFSAQQFSDYHSELNMSSLELGDSALYFCASSWDRGRTGELFFGEGSRLTVL.

The J gene is TRBJ2-5, the V gene TRBV6-1, with 10 bases lining up with TRBD2. The germline V gene encodes CDR1 MNHNS and CDR2 SASEGT. This CDR3 region has 16 residues. Unmatched junction bases numbered 5, after V lost 4 bases and J lost 0 bases. The CDR3 DNA follows: TGTGCCAGCAGTGGGGGACTAGCGCACCACCAAGAGACCCAGTACTTC. Its protein is CASSGGLAHHQETQYF.

This chain links TRBV25-1 with TRBJ1-2, with a possible D match to TRBD1 (6 bases). V lost 1 base and J 8 bases, leaving 8 bases between the germline ends. In germline, CDR1 is MGHDK, CDR2 SYGVNS. This CDR3 comprises 12 residues. CDR3 in DNA: TGTGCCAGCAGTGAATCAGGGGACGGCTACACCTTC. It is translated as CASSESGDGYTF.

This clone was picked up a small number of times. The CDR3, as DNA: TGTGCCAGTAGTCCTCGGGACAAGTCTACGGGGAGCAATCAGCCCCAGCATTTT. Its translation is CASSPRDKSTGSNQPQHF. The chain has TRBV19 and TRBJ1-5, with a possible D match to TRBD1 (6 bases). The CDR3 has 18 residues. Germline values: CDR1 LNHDA, CDR2 SQIVND (reference sequence). V lost 5 bases to trimming and J lost 1 base, with 21 bases between them.

This chain connects TRBV7-2 to TRBJ1-2; 7 nucleotides line up with TRBD1. CDR3 length: 14 residues. The trim removed 6 bases at V and 7 bases at J, leaving 11 bases unmatched. Germline V gives CDR1 SGHTA, CDR2 FQGNSA. The CDR3 spells CASSRTGEESGYTF. The CDR3 coding sequence is TGTGCCAGCAGTCGAACAGGGGAAGAGAGTGGCTACACCTTC.

In this sample, this clone turned up once. The chain uses TRBV2 and TRBJ1-2; D possibly corresponds to TRBD1 (5 bases). Trimming cost V 1 base and J 4 bases, with 10 bases left between them. Germline V gives CDR1 SNHLY, CDR2 FYNNEI. The CDR3 totals 14 residues. CDR3 in DNA: TGTGCCAGCAGTGAAGGTGCAGGGTCCTATGGCTACACCTTC. Translating gives CASSEGAGSYGYTF.

The chain has TRBV2 and TRBJ2-2, with TRBD1 identical over 7 bases. The germline V gene has CDR1 SNHLY and CDR2 FYNNEI. The V segment lost 6 bases and the J segment 2 bases; nucleotides outside the gene matches: 6. CDR3 length equals 15 residues. In nucleotides, the CDR3 is TGTGCCAGCAGCGAGACAGGGATTAACACCGGGGAGCTGTTTTTT. It codes for CASSETGINTGELFF.

The CDR3 here is CASSLSGTGTDTQYF. The CDR3 bases are TGTGCCAGCAGTTTATCCGGGACAGGGACAGATACGCAGTATTTT. The rearrangement links TRBV28 to TRBJ2-3; TRBD1 aligns across 9 bases. Germline V gives CDR1 MDHEN, CDR2 SYDVKM. V lost 1 base and J lost 3; bases outside the gene matches: 2. The length of the CDR3 is 15 residues.

The chain recombines TRBV28 with TRBJ2-3; D is uncertain. Germline V lookup: CDR1 MDHEN, CDR2 SYDVKM. This CDR3 spans 15 amino acids. The V end was cut by 6 bases, the J end by 3 bases, with 16 bases between. CDR3 in DNA: TGTGCCAGCAGCGCCCGTGGTGGAGTAACAGATACGCAGTATTTT. Protein product: CASSARGGVTDTQYF.

The chain combines TRBV6-5 with TRBJ1-1, with D unclear. This CDR3 contains 16 residues. Germline V CDR1 and CDR2: MNHEY, SVGAGI. Trimming removed 0 bases at V and 1 base at J, with 12 bases between. DNA of the CDR3: TGTGCCAGCAGTTACTCGAACACCCGGAGGAACACTGAAGCTTTCTTT. Translating it yields CASSYSNTRRNTEAFF.

The CDR3 nucleotides read TGTGCCAGCAGCGTAGGGTCAGGGATGAACACTGAAGCTTTCTTT. The encoded protein is CASSVGSGMNTEAFF. The chain carries TRBV9 and TRBJ1-1; the D gene is possibly TRBD1 (5 bases). This CDR3 spans 15 amino acids. Germline lookup yields CDR1 SGDLS and CDR2 YYNGEE. V lost 0 bases and J 0 bases, leaving 9 bases between the germline ends.

J is TRBJ2-6 and V is TRBV27; possibly TRBD2 for D (5 bases). This CDR3 has 14 amino acids. The V gene's germline CDR1 is MNHEY and CDR2 SMNVEV (reference sequence). Trimming removed 4 bases at V and 12 bases at J, with 16 bases between. This CDR3 is CASSSNPGRGVLTF. The CDR3 bases are TGTGCCAGCAGTTCCAACCCAGGACGGGGCGTCCTGACTTTC.

CDR3 in DNA: TGTGCCAGCCTTCGACGGGCCTACGAGCAGTACTTC. It yields the protein CASLRRAYEQYF. J is TRBJ2-7 and V is TRBV6-5; D is uncertain. Trimming cost V 8 bases and J 2 bases, with 10 bases left between them. Germline loops: CDR1 MNHEY, CDR2 SVGAGI. This CDR3 has 12 residues.

This chain joins TRBV11-2 and TRBJ2-5, with 9 bases fitting TRBD1. Germline lookup yields CDR1 SGHAT and CDR2 FQNNGV. The CDR3 runs to 15 residues. Trimming cost V 4 bases and J 4 bases; bases outside gene matches: 7. CDR3 sequence reads: CASSYHDRGRETQYF. The CDR3 bases are TGTGCCAGCAGCTACCACGACAGGGGGAGAGAGACCCAGTACTTC. The variable domain in full, completed from reference TRBV11-2 and TRBJ2-5, reads EAGVAQSPRYKIIEKRQSVAFWCNPISGHATLYWYQQILGQGPKLLIQFQNNGVVDDSQLPKDRFSAERLKGVDSTLKIQPAKLEDSAVYLCASSYHDRGRETQYFGPGTRLLVL.

The chain has TRBV9 and TRBJ1-5; D is possibly TRBD1 (5 bases). V was trimmed by 3 bases and J by 7 bases, leaving 14 bases between them. CDR3 length: 14 amino acids. Germline assignment: CDR1 SGDLS and CDR2 YYNGEE. CDR3 coding DNA: TGTGCCAGCAGCGCCCAGGGAGGGGTCCAGCCCCAGCATTTT. Protein product: CASSAQGGVQPQHF.

The sample holds one count of this clone. V gene TRBV29-1 combines with J gene TRBJ2-7, with TRBD2 matching over 11 bases. Germline values: CDR1 SQVTM, CDR2 ANQGSEA. Losses at the gene ends were 3 bases for V and 2 bases for J; bases not matched to a gene: 6. The CDR3 has 15 residues. CDR3 sequence: CSVEPGTSGTYEQYF. DNA of the CDR3: TGCAGCGTTGAGCCCGGGACTAGCGGAACCTACGAGCAGTACTTC.

The genes are TRBV5-6 and TRBJ2-7, with D unclear. Germline loops: CDR1 SGHDT, CDR2 YYEEEE. This CDR3 spans 15 amino acids. Between the trimmed V and J ends, which lost 1 base and 6 bases, there was a span of 17 bases. The CDR3 sequence is CASSLFPEQSTEQYF. CDR3 nucleotides: TGTGCCAGCAGCTTGTTCCCGGAGCAGTCAACCGAGCAGTACTTC.

This clone was counted a single time. The chain carries TRBV13 and TRBJ2-4; 7 bases line up with TRBD1. The ends lost 5 bases at V and 1 base at J; junction bases unmatched: 11. The length of the CDR3 is 17 residues. Per the germline V gene, CDR1 is PRHDT and CDR2 is FYEKMQ (reference sequence). The CDR3 here is CASSPTRQGIAKNIQYF. As DNA, the CDR3 is TGTGCCAGCAGCCCTACGAGACAGGGAATCGCCAAAAACATTCAGTACTTC.

The gene calls are TRBV27 and TRBJ1-2; D may be TRBD1 (6 bases). Germline values: CDR1 MNHEY, CDR2 SMNVEV (reference sequence). Between the trimmed V and J ends, which lost 3 bases and 7 bases, there was a span of 15 bases. The CDR3 loop spans 14 amino acids. The CDR3 here is CASSLGRGACGYTF. As DNA, the CDR3 is TGTGCCAGCAGTTTGGGGAGGGGGGCCTGTGGCTACACCTTC.

V usage is TRBV5-1 and J usage is TRBJ1-4; D is possibly TRBD1 (6 bases). The V and J ends lost 4 bases and 3 bases respectively, with 16 bases between them. CDR3 size: 16 residues. Germline CDR1 and CDR2: SGHRS and YFSETQ. The CDR3 sequence: CASSLTPGESNEKLFF. CDR3 sequence (DNA): TGCGCCAGCAGCCTGACGCCAGGGGAGTCTAATGAAAAACTGTTTTTT.

The CDR3 nucleotides are TGCGCCAGCAGACCTTTTTTGGAGGGGATGAACACTGAAGCTTTCTTT. The encoded protein is CASRPFLEGMNTEAFF. V and J are TRBV10-1 and TRBJ1-1, with D maybe TRBD1 (5 bases). Germline lookup yields CDR1 WNHNN and CDR2 SYGVQD (reference sequence). CDR3 length: 16 residues. V was clipped by 6 bases and J by 0 bases, with 17 bases between them.

The rearrangement joins TRBV9 to TRBJ2-3, with 8 bases identical to TRBD2. Germline CDR1 SGDLS, CDR2 YYNGEE. CDR3 size: 16 residues. Trimming removed 0 bases from V and 5 bases from J; junction bases left unmatched: 8. The CDR3 reads CASSVGNSGVEDTQYF. The CDR3 region has the DNA TGTGCCAGCAGCGTAGGTAATAGCGGGGTCGAAGATACGCAGTATTTT.

J is TRBJ1-3 and V is TRBV4-2; D is unresolved. The germline CDR1 and CDR2 sequences are LGHNA and YNFKEQ. V shed 0 bases and J shed 0 bases, with 12 bases lying between them. The CDR3 has 17 amino acids. Written as DNA, the CDR3 is TGTGCCAGCAGCCAAGATCCCGCGCGCACCTCTGGAAACACCATATATTTT. Residues: CASSQDPARTSGNTIYF.

This chain joins TRBV6-5 and TRBJ2-6; possible D gene TRBD1, 5 bases. V lost 5 bases, J lost 4 bases, and 9 bases lay in between. This CDR3 is 14 amino acids long. Looked up from germline, CDR1 is MNHEY and CDR2 is SVGAGI. The CDR3 loop reads CASSGGAGANVLTF. The DNA of the CDR3 is TGTGCCAGCAGTGGTGGGGCCGGGGCCAACGTCCTGACTTTC.

This chain connects TRBV7-3 to TRBJ2-3; 9 bases map to TRBD2. V dropped 5 bases and J dropped 1; count of bases not matched to a gene: 7. The CDR3 contains 16 residues. Germline V gene sequence: CDR1 SGHTA, CDR2 FQGTGA. CDR3 nucleotides: TGTGCCAGCAGCCCGGAACCTAGCGGGGGCACAGATACGCAGTATTTT. It is translated as CASSPEPSGGTDTQYF. Variable domain in full (rest from reference TRBV7-3 and TRBJ2-3): GAGVSQTPSNKVTEKGKYVELRCDPISGHTALYWYRQSLGQGPEFLIYFQGTGAADDSGLPNDRFFAVRPEGSVSTLKIQRTERGDSAVYLCASSPEPSGGTDTQYFGPGTRLTVL.

The chain employs TRBV21-1 and TRBJ2-7; TRBD2 is the table's D call, not checked against the DNA. TRBV21-1 is given as a pseudogene. The CDR3 extends over 17 amino acids. CDR3 nucleotides: TGTGCCAGCAGCCCTCTTTCTCGGGCTAGCGGGAGCCACGAGCAGTACTTC. It specifies CASSPLSRASGSHEQYF.

The chain uses TRBV15 and TRBJ1-2; the match to TRBD1 covers 7 bases. The CDR3 length is 14 residues. Germline CDR1 and CDR2: LNHNV and YYDKDF (reference sequence). The J segment lost 0 bases and the V segment lost 2 bases, leaving 0 bases of the junction unmatched. The CDR3 is CATSRQGANYGYTF. CDR3 sequence (DNA): TGTGCCACCAGCAGACAGGGGGCTAACTATGGCTACACCTTC.

This clone was counted between two and nine times. V usage is TRBV10-3 and J usage is TRBJ1-5, with 10 bases identical to TRBD1. Germline CDR1 and CDR2: ENHRY and SYGVKD. Unmatched junction bases numbered 2, after V lost 2 bases and J lost 4 bases. This CDR3 is 15 amino acids long. The CDR3 sequence: CAISEGQGDNQPQHF. The CDR3 DNA is TGTGCCATCAGTGAGGGACAGGGGGATAATCAGCCCCAGCATTTT.

This chain connects TRBV5-1 to TRBJ1-5; D may be TRBD1 (6 bases). V was clipped by 3 bases and J by 1 base, with 8 bases between them. The CDR3 runs 14 residues. Looked up from germline, CDR1 is SGHRS and CDR2 is YFSETQ. The CDR3 region is CASSSTGSNQPQHF. For the CDR3, the DNA is TGCGCCAGCAGCTCTACAGGGAGCAATCAGCCCCAGCATTTT.